This TCR beta chain was sequenced for a study of human T cells and chemical hapten exposure. Study context: TCR yields differed between samples (mainly from small differences in pooled library volume). Whole-study findings and limits: TCRs exceeding 1 in 1000 frequency stayed unchanged with DPC sensitization.

A remark on this clonotype: Its antigen remains unidentified.

Time point reported: patch test 1, 2 weeks after DPC sensitization. Treatment here: therapeutic diphenylcyclopropenone sensitization with weekly scalp DPC. Each cDNA molecule in the library carried unique molecular identifiers. Authors' processing steps: 95,638 TCRs per sample was the median, with a range of roughly 23,224 to 750,000. Via MiXCR, TCRdb re-called the RACE reads, giving one row per CDR3 protein. These V and J calls rely on TCRdb rather than the paper's analysis. The sample lists 75,000 to 90,000 distinct CDR3 sequences; about a tenth were seen once. Sample: whole blood, taken in connection with sensitization to the hapten diphenylcyclopropenone (DPC). This receptor was taken from a woman aged 50 to 65 with alopecia areata. Some clones in this sample may be carry-over from other donors' samples.

The CDR3 DNA reads TGCAGTGCATCCCTCCCTGCGGGAGCCTCCTACGAGCAGTACTTC. Translating gives CSASLPAGASYEQYF. The chain uses TRBV20-1 and TRBJ2-7, with 7 bases matching TRBD2. V lost 6 bases and J lost 0; bases outside the gene matches: 11. This CDR3 has 15 amino acids. Germline assignment: CDR1 DFQATT and CDR2 SNEGSKA (reference sequence).